This T cell receptor beta chain was obtained from a study of shared clonotypes between healthy human individuals. Looking at the study overall: For every donor, three CD4 naive, three CD4 memory, two CD8 naive and one CD8 memory plates were used.

Here immunoSEQ multiplex PCR was the method, and the copy in TCRdb shows in-frame clones only, minus some. This sample has some 2.1 million clones, with about 93% found just once. It was CD45RO-negative cells, positively selected for CCR7, that made up naive CD8 cells, with terminally differentiated effector memory CD45RA+ cells excluded. With regard to this clone: Other nucleotide sequences from this sample produce the same CDR3.

Between the trimmed V and J ends, which lost 5 bases and 4 bases, there was a span of 12 bases. Germline V CDR1 and CDR2: SGHDT, YYEEEE. This CDR3 region has 13 residues. This rearrangement joins TRBV5-6 to TRBJ2-5; D perhaps matches TRBD1 (6 bases). Sequenced sample: naive CD8+ T cells from PBMCs. This clonotype was obtained from a man between 18 and 29 years old in good health. Some clones in this sample may be carry-over from other donors' samples. The CDR3 reads CASSLGGRETQYF. The CDR3 DNA follows: TGTGCCAGCAGTTTAGGGGGTCGAGAGACCCAGTACTTC.